Listed below are T cell receptor beta chains from one sample, sequenced in a study of cytomegalovirus exposure and HLA in healthy donors. The method was immunoSEQ multiplex PCR; TCRdb's version includes in-frame clones alone and lacks a portion of them. The table has roughly 100,000 clones, roughly 86% seen once. The material sequenced was PBMCs. The receptors shown here come from a woman younger than 30 in good health and CMV-seropositive. The CDR3 runs from the conserved cysteine through the conserved F or W. Each record gives: V gene, J gene, D gene, CDR3 DNA, CDR3 protein. A D gene is named only where the DNA matches it firmly.

>TRBV28|TRBJ1-5|.
TGTGCCAGCAGCCCCCCCTGGCAGAGCAATCAGCCCCAGCATTTT
CASSPPWQSNQPQHF
>TRBV5-6|TRBJ2-7|TRBD1
TGTGCCAGCAGCTTGGGGGCGACAGGGTTGGACGAGCAGTACTTC
CASSLGATGLDEQYF
>TRBV27|TRBJ2-1|.
TGTGCCAGCAGTTTGGGCGAGTGGGATGAGCAGTTCTTC
CASSLGEWDEQFF
>TRBV18|TRBJ2-2|TRBD1
TGTGCCAGCTCACTCGGACAGGGCCGATTTGGGACCGGGGAGCTGTTTTTT
CASSLGQGRFGTGELFF
>TRBV5-4|TRBJ1-2|.
TGTGCCAGCAGCTTGGACAGTTCTAACTATGGCTACACCTTC
CASSLDSSNYGYTF
>TRBV7-3|TRBJ2-3|.
TGTGCCAGCAGCTTATTTCCCAACACAGATACGCAGTATTTT
CASSLFPNTDTQYF
>TRBV29-1|TRBJ1-1|.
TGCAGCGTTGATCCTAACACTGAAGCTTTCTTT
CSVDPNTEAFF
>TRBV5-1|TRBJ2-2|TRBD2
TGCGCCAGCACTAGAAGAGTAGCGGGAGGGATTTACCCCGGGGAGCTGTTTTTT
CASTRRVAGGIYPGELFF
>TRBV6-1|TRBJ1-5|TRBD1
TGTGCCAGCAGACAGGGGGCGCGGAGCAATCAGCCCCAGCATTTT
CASRQGARSNQPQHF
>TRBV5-5|TRBJ1-1|.
TGTGCCAGCATACAGCAAATGAACACTGAAGCTTTCTTT
CASIQQMNTEAFF
>TRBV7-7|TRBJ2-1|TRBD2
TGTGCCAGCAGCTTAGCGGCTAGCGGGAAGAATGAGCAGTTCTTC
CASSLAASGKNEQFF